The sequence of this T cell receptor (beta chain) was determined in a study of T cells expressing NK-cell markers. Turning to the study itself: Underlying the TCR beta repertoires were sorted CD3+CD56+NKG2C+, CD3+CD56+NKG2C- and CD3+CD56-NKG2C+ T cells. Seven of the eight sequenced donors were classified as HCMV-seropositive, and one was classified as seronegative. The study, taken as a whole, reports: HCMV specificity was not established for the expanded NKG2C+ T cell clones.

To note about this clonotype: Its antigen is as yet unknown.

There are 14 residues in the CDR3. Germline values: CDR1 SGHRS, CDR2 YFSETQ. TCRdb reanalyzed the 5' RACE reads, giving one entry per CDR3 protein sequence and no DNA. Recorded for this sample: around 7,500 distinct CDR3 sequences. Sequencing input: blood T cells: a sorted CD56 or NKG2C T cell subset, CD4+ or CD8+ T cells, or bulk PBMC T cells (not recorded which). This rearrangement joins TRBV5-1 to TRBJ1-1; the D gene TCRdb calls, TRBD1, cannot be checked with no DNA. This TCR came from a man younger than 35 in good health. CDR3: CASSYHRESTEAFF.